This paragraph covers one TCR beta chain sequence. The sample belongs to a study of blood T cell repertoires in COVID-19. About the research overall: T cells, B-cell-depleted T cells, or PBMCs supplied cDNA or gDNA.

Original processing methods: From reference gene primer amplification, estimates of nucleated cell counts were derived. Here immunoSEQ multiplex PCR was the method, and the copy in TCRdb shows in-frame clones only, minus some. That table is the source of V, J and clone size, and D and trimming were worked out from the DNA. The repertoire has about 75,000 clones, around 90% of them found once; the top ten carry approximately 19%. V lost 5 bases, J lost 10 bases, and 11 bases stayed unmatched. This CDR3 is 14 amino acids long. CDR1 and CDR2 from the germline V gene are SGHTA and FQGTGA. The chain is built from TRBV7-3 and TRBJ2-1; 7 bases match TRBD1. The sequencing sample was made of peripheral blood. The sequence came from a human donor in a cohort sampled during active COVID-19. DNA of the CDR3: TGTGCCAGCAGCCTGACCCCGGACAGGCCGGAGCAGTTCTTC. Its protein is CASSLTPDRPEQFF. The full variable domain, completed using reference TRBV7-3 and TRBJ2-1, is GAGVSQTPSNKVTEKGKYVELRCDPISGHTALYWYRQSLGQGPEFLIYFQGTGAADDSGLPNDRFFAVRPEGSVSTLKIQRTERGDSAVYLCASSLTPDRPEQFFGPGTRLTVL.